This T cell receptor beta chain comes out of a study of cytomegalovirus exposure and HLA in healthy donors. Whole-study findings and limits: Rarity characterized most TCR sequences, yet some public TCRs appeared in many donors.

TCRdb's copy holds only in-frame clones and misses some; the assay was immunoSEQ multiplex PCR. Here the sample spans about 170,000 clones, roughly 90% being singletons. With regard to this clone: The antigen is undetermined.

Germline lookup yields CDR1 SGHRS and CDR2 YFSETQ. Germline trimming cut 2 bases from V and 2 bases from J; bases unmatched to any gene: 2. This CDR3 has 14 amino acids. V usage is TRBV5-1 and J usage is TRBJ2-5, with TRBD1 identical over 8 bases. The receptor was derived from a man aged 18 to 30 in good health and CMV-seropositive. The specimen sequenced was PBMCs. CDR3 residues: CASSFDRGQETQYF. CDR3 nucleotides: TGCGCCAGCAGCTTTGACAGGGGTCAAGAGACCCAGTACTTC.